This T cell receptor (beta chain) derives from a study of cytomegalovirus exposure and HLA in healthy donors. Background on the study: In terms of ancestry, the Caucasian-associated cluster contained roughly four fifths of the 300 to 400 genotyped donors. General study points: Most of the CMV-associated TCR beta chains (in a later analysis) appeared to be HLA-restricted. Versus the approximately 720-donor mean, an Asian-associated ancestry cluster reportedly showed fewer N-insertions in a later analysis. Follow-up analysis found HLA locus-dependent TCR association rates, highest for DRB1 and lowest for HLA-C.

The PCR ran on 60 Vbeta and 13 Jbeta primers. The assay was immunoSEQ multiplex PCR, and TCRdb's table has in-frame clones only and misses some. Among tens of thousands of clones listed, about 85% were seen once. With 1 base clipped from V and 0 bases from J, the junction kept 11 bases outside the gene matches. Germline V lookup: CDR1 LGHNT, CDR2 FRNRAP. The CDR3 is 20 amino acids. Remarks on this clone: Its matching antigen is unknown.

The chain links TRBV12-5 to TRBJ2-1, with 11 bases matching TRBD2. This clonotype was obtained from a female donor in good health and CMV-seronegative. Sequenced input: PBMCs. DNA of the CDR3: TGTGCTAGTGGTTTGGATACGGGACTAGCGGCCCTTAGCTCCTACAATGAGCAGTTCTTC. Translated, it gives CASGLDTGLAALSSYNEQFF. The whole variable domain, remainder taken from reference TRBV12-5 and TRBJ2-1, is DARVTQTPRHKVTEMGQEVTMRCQPILGHNTVFWYRQTMMQGLELLAYFRNRAPLDDSGMPKDRFSAEMPDATLATLKIQPSEPRDSAVYFCASGLDTGLAALSSYNEQFFGPGTRLTVL.